The 12 T cell receptor beta chains given below trace back to one sample, sequenced in a study of T cells in lung cancer brain metastases. The repertoire was sequenced with immunoSEQ multiplex PCR; TCRdb's copy has only in-frame clones and lacks some. The profile shows 510 or so clones, 85% to 90% of them singletons. Sequencing used tumor tissue from a brain metastasis. The receptors shown here come from a young woman with non-small cell lung cancer that had spread to the brain.

The J gene is TRBJ2-1, the V gene TRBV6-5, with no clear D. V lost 3 bases and J 9 bases, leaving 6 bases between the germline ends. Germline V gives CDR1 MNHEY, CDR2 SVGAGI. This CDR3 spans 11 amino acids. CDR3 residues: CASSYAGEQFF. The CDR3 bases are TGTGCCAGCAGTTATGCCGGTGAGCAGTTCTTC.

The J gene is TRBJ2-3, the V gene TRBV27; D uncertain. This CDR3 is 15 amino acids long. V was trimmed by 1 base and J by 3 bases, leaving 11 bases between them. CDR1 and CDR2 (germline): MNHEY, SMNVEV (reference sequence). Written as DNA, the CDR3 is TGTGCCAGCAGTTTATGGCCTGGTGGGACAGATACGCAGTATTTT. Its translation is CASSLWPGGTDTQYF.

The V gene is TRBV10-2, the J gene TRBJ1-3; no clear D. CDR3 length: 15 residues. Trimming left V 4 bases short and J 0 bases short, with 10 bases between. Germline-derived CDR1 and CDR2 are WSHSY and SAAADI. CDR3 amino acids: CASSGTVDSGNTIYF. The DNA for the CDR3 is TGCGCCAGCAGTGGAACAGTGGACTCTGGAAACACCATATATTTT.

J is TRBJ1-2 and V is TRBV12-5; the D gene is possibly TRBD1 (5 bases). This CDR3 is built from 13 residues. Per germline, CDR1 LGHNT and CDR2 FRNRAP. The germline V and J ends were trimmed by 4 bases and 5 bases, with 11 bases remaining between them. CDR3: CASGSGGGYGYTF. The CDR3 nucleotides are TGTGCTAGTGGTTCGGGGGGGGGATATGGCTACACCTTC.

The chain couples TRBV5-6 to TRBJ2-7; 8 nucleotides line up with TRBD2. Germline V gene lookup returns CDR1 SGHDT and CDR2 YYEEEE. Trimming removed 4 bases from V and 3 bases from J; junction bases left unmatched: 6. The CDR3 runs 14 residues. The CDR3 here is CASSTRLAHYEQYF. The CDR3 DNA sequence: TGTGCCAGCAGCACGCGACTAGCGCACTACGAGCAGTACTTC.

In the case of this clone: The junction does not match germline at one end; this may be a read error. The V gene is TRBV11-2, the J gene TRBJ2-3; tentatively, D is TRBD1 (5 bases). The CDR3 sequence is 12 residues long. Germline assignment: CDR1 SGHAT and CDR2 FQNNGV. CDR3: CVSRVPTDTQYF. The CDR3 bases are TGTGTCAGCAGGGTCCCCACAGATACGCAGTATTTT.

The chain is built from TRBV14 and TRBJ2-3; D ambiguous. CDR1 is SGHDN and CDR2 is FVKESK in the germline V gene. CDR3 size: 16 residues. V gave up 1 base and J gave up 2 bases, with 13 bases separating them. The CDR3 is CASSQGLRLDTDTQYF. DNA for the CDR3: TGTGCCAGCAGCCAAGGGTTGCGACTGGACACAGATACGCAGTATTTT.

V and J are TRBV29-1 and TRBJ2-1; D remains ambiguous. CDR1 SQVTM and CDR2 ANQGSEA come from the germline V gene. The germline V and J ends were trimmed by 0 bases and 1 base, with 13 bases remaining between them. The CDR3 covers 16 residues. CDR3 coding DNA: TGCAGCGTTGAAGATCAGGAGCGAAAATCCTACAATGAGCAGTTCTTC. This gives the protein CSVEDQERKSYNEQFF.

The chain joins TRBV19 to TRBJ1-1; 9 nucleotides match TRBD1. The V gene end was trimmed by 4 bases and the J gene end by 1 base; junction bases not matched to a gene: 7. This CDR3 region has 16 residues. CDR1 is LNHDA and CDR2 is SQIVND in the germline V gene (reference sequence). CDR3 in amino acids: CASSTRRQGENTEAFF. In DNA form, the CDR3 reads TGTGCCAGTAGTACCCGGCGACAGGGGGAGAACACTGAAGCTTTCTTT.

The chain recombines TRBV29-1 with TRBJ2-1, with D perhaps assigned TRBD1 or TRBD2 (5 bases each). Looked up from germline, CDR1 is SQVTM and CDR2 is ANQGSEA. The V gene lost 1 base and the J gene lost 2 bases, with 15 bases spanning the gap. The CDR3 is 16 residues long. CDR3 residues: CSVEGHLGVAYNEQFF. In DNA form, the CDR3 reads TGCAGCGTTGAAGGCCACTTGGGGGTTGCCTACAATGAGCAGTTCTTC.

Written as DNA, the CDR3 is TGCGCCAGCAGCCATCCAGGGACAGGCGTCTTGGGGACCCAGTACTTC. Amino acid sequence: CASSHPGTGVLGTQYF. The V call is TRBV4-1, the J call TRBJ2-5; TRBD1 agrees at 8 bases. V shed 3 bases, J shed 7 bases, and the junction held 13 bases outside the gene matches. Per germline, CDR1 MGHRA and CDR2 YSYEKL. The CDR3 contains 16 residues.

J is TRBJ1-5 and V is TRBV11-3; D is uncertain. V dropped 4 bases and J dropped 5 bases, with 9 bases sitting between them. The CDR3 extends over 13 amino acids. Germline values: CDR1 SGHNT, CDR2 YENEEA. The CDR3 region is CASSSSIYQPQHF. For the CDR3, the DNA is TGTGCCAGCAGCTCCAGTATATATCAGCCCCAGCATTTT.